This T cell receptor (beta chain) is drawn from a study of post-analysis software for immune sequencing data. V was trimmed by 1 base and J by 2 bases, leaving 12 bases between them. Germline CDR1 LGHDT, CDR2 YNNKEL (reference sequence). The CDR3 consists of 15 residues. Unique-molecular-identifier-tagged TCR beta cDNA libraries were used. TCRdb fed the PCR reads into MiXCR, producing one record per CDR3 protein. The table has approximately 770,000 distinct CDR3 sequences, about 45% seen once. A remark on this clonotype: Its antigen is currently unknown.

Study-wide results and limits: Patients with multiple sclerosis recorded significantly lower normalized Chao1 diversity than controls, the study found. Patients had higher frequencies than controls of about five TRBV segments, including TRBV5-6, TRBV5-1 and TRBV20-1.

The sample consisted of blood. This TCR was sampled from a girl aged 10 to 17 with multiple sclerosis. The rearrangement joins TRBV3-1 to TRBJ2-7, with TRBD1 as a possible D gene (5 bases). The DNA of the CDR3 is TGTGCCAGCAGCCAAGGGGCGGACACAGCCTACGAGCAGTACTTC. Protein product: CASSQGADTAYEQYF.